Below are 14 T cell receptor beta chains sequenced from a single sample in a study of cytomegalovirus exposure and HLA in healthy donors. A multiplex PCR was run with 60 Vbeta primers and 13 Jbeta primers. TCRdb's table, derived via immunoSEQ multiplex PCR, lists solely in-frame clones and lacks some. The sample lists roughly 110,000 clones, roughly two thirds occurring once. The sequenced sample consisted of PBMCs. The receptors derive from a female donor in good health and CMV-seronegative.

This clone was seen a few times. V usage is TRBV5-4 and J usage is TRBJ2-7, with a possible D match to TRBD1 (6 bases). The CDR3 is 16 residues long. Germline assignment: CDR1 SGHNT and CDR2 YYREEE (reference sequence). Trimming left V 0 bases short and J 1 base short, with 14 bases between. The CDR3 DNA reads as TGTGCCAGCAGCTTGGAACCGGGACAAAATTCCTACGAGCAGTACTTC. Translated, it gives CASSLEPGQNSYEQYF.

This clone was detected once. At one end, the junction sequence differs from germline, possibly due to a read error. Different DNA sequences within this sample yield the same CDR3. The rearrangement links TRBV6-5 to TRBJ1-2; TRBD1 might be the D (5 bases). This CDR3 comprises 14 residues. Germline CDR1 MNHEY, CDR2 SVGAGI. The CDR3 protein is CASSRAGGGYGYTF. CDR3 DNA: TGCGCCAGCAGCAGGGCGGGAGGAGGCTATGGCTACACCTTC.

The chain links TRBV4-2 to TRBJ2-7; 9 bases agree with TRBD2. In germline, CDR1 is LGHNA, CDR2 YNFKEQ. The CDR3 is made up of 16 amino acids. The ends lost 0 bases at V and 3 bases at J; junction bases unmatched: 6. The CDR3 protein is CASSQESLAGFYEQYF. The CDR3 DNA sequence: TGTGCCAGCAGCCAAGAGTCCCTAGCGGGATTCTACGAGCAGTACTTC.

The V gene is TRBV7-9, the J gene TRBJ2-7, with D maybe TRBD2 (6 bases). CDR1 is SEHNR, CDR2 FQNEAQ, per germline (reference sequence). V dropped 0 bases and J dropped 6 bases, with 9 bases sitting between them. The CDR3 is made up of 13 amino acids. CDR3 in DNA: TGTGCCAGCAGCTTAGCGGGAGGTGGCGAGCAGTACTTC. Its translation: CASSLAGGGEQYF.

The V call is TRBV7-9, the J call TRBJ2-1, with D possibly matching TRBD2 (6 bases). V was cut by 4 bases and J by 4 bases, with 11 bases left in between. Germline lookup yields CDR1 SEHNR and CDR2 FQNEAQ (reference sequence). This CDR3 is built from 14 residues. As DNA, the CDR3 is TGTGCCAGCAGCTCAACTAGCAGATACAATGAGCAGTTCTTC. It translates to CASSSTSRYNEQFF. Looking up the rest from reference TRBV7-9 and TRBJ2-1 gives the full variable domain: DTGVSQNPRHKITKRGQNVTFRCDPISEHNRLYWYRQTLGQGPEFLTYFQNEAQLEKSRLLSDRFSAERPKGSFSTLEIQRTEQGDSAMYLCASSSTSRYNEQFFGPGTRLTVL.

This clone was picked up a small number of times. J is TRBJ2-2 and V is TRBV2; 7 bases map to TRBD2. Germline lookup yields CDR1 SNHLY and CDR2 FYNNEI. With V trimmed by 6 bases and J by 1 base, 5 bases remained unmatched. The CDR3 is 15 residues long. Here the CDR3 DNA reads TGTGCCAGCAGCACGGAGCGGGGGAACACCGGGGAGCTGTTTTTT. Encoded protein: CASSTERGNTGELFF.

The rearrangement links TRBV7-8 to TRBJ1-1, with 8 bases that match TRBD1. The J segment lost 4 bases and the V segment lost 5 bases, leaving 12 bases of the junction unmatched. This CDR3 has 16 residues. Looked up from germline, CDR1 is SGHVS and CDR2 is FQNEAQ. CDR3 DNA: TGTGCCAGCAGCCCGCCGGGACAGGTGGGGAGCACTGAAGCTTTCTTT. Protein sequence: CASSPPGQVGSTEAFF.

This clone was seen only once. The gene calls are TRBV7-7 and TRBJ1-2; TRBD1 matches at 7 bases. The CDR3 totals 15 residues. CDR1 and CDR2 from the germline V gene are SSHAT and FNYEAQ (reference sequence). J was trimmed by 7 bases and V by 5 bases; bases with no gene match: 13. CDR3: CASSPHCEGACGYTF. The CDR3 nucleotides read TGTGCCAGCAGCCCGCATTGTGAGGGGGCTTGTGGCTACACCTTC.

Only a few counts were recorded for this clone. The chain couples TRBV19 to TRBJ2-1, with 7 bases aligning to TRBD2. Germline-derived CDR1 and CDR2 are LNHDA and SQIVND (reference sequence). With V trimmed by 1 base and J by 10 bases, 7 bases remained unmatched. The CDR3 has 14 amino acids. Written as DNA, the CDR3 is TGTGCCAGTAGTATAGGGGGGTTGCGGGGGGAGCAGTTCTTC. It yields the protein CASSIGGLRGEQFF.

The chain employs TRBV5-1 and TRBJ2-7; no reliable D call. The CDR3 runs 12 residues. Trimming removed 4 bases at V and 2 bases at J, with 7 bases between. Germline CDR1 is SGHRS and CDR2 is YFSETQ. DNA of the CDR3: TGCGCCAGCAGCGACACGACCTACGAGCAGTACTTC. It encodes CASSDTTYEQYF.

The chain combines TRBV11-3 with TRBJ1-1; TRBD1 aligns across 12 bases. Germline V lookup: CDR1 SGHNT, CDR2 YENEEA. The ends lost 5 bases at V and 5 bases at J; junction bases unmatched: 3. The CDR3 extends over 14 amino acids. In DNA form, the CDR3 reads TGTGCCAGCAGCCGGGACAGGGGGCGAACTGAAGCTTTCTTT. Residues: CASSRDRGRTEAFF.

CDR3 DNA: TGTGCCAGCAGCACCAGGACAGGGCCTAACACAGATACGCAGTATTTT. Protein product: CASSTRTGPNTDTQYF. The chain has TRBV9 and TRBJ2-3, with 8 bases matching TRBD1. This CDR3 region has 16 residues. The J segment lost 2 bases and the V segment lost 4 bases, leaving 9 bases of the junction unmatched. Germline CDR1 reads SGDLS; CDR2 reads YYNGEE.

The rearrangement uses TRBV19 and TRBJ1-2; TRBD1 aligns across 9 bases. Germline V gene data show CDR1 as LNHDA and CDR2 as SQIVND (reference sequence). With V trimmed by 0 bases and J by 9 bases, 8 bases remained unmatched. The CDR3 runs to 15 residues. CDR3 DNA: TGTGCCAGTAGTATAGACTCGGGACAGGGCCCATGCTACACCTTC. Translating it yields CASSIDSGQGPCYTF.

V is TRBV29-1 and J is TRBJ2-1; the D gene is possibly TRBD2 (6 bases). The CDR3 is 15 residues long. CDR1 and CDR2 from the germline V gene are SQVTM and ANQGSEA. Trimming stripped 3 bases from V and 6 bases from J, with 18 bases between. CDR3 sequence: CSVESLPGASNEQFF. CDR3 in DNA: TGCAGCGTTGAGTCTCTTCCGGGAGCCAGCAATGAGCAGTTCTTC.